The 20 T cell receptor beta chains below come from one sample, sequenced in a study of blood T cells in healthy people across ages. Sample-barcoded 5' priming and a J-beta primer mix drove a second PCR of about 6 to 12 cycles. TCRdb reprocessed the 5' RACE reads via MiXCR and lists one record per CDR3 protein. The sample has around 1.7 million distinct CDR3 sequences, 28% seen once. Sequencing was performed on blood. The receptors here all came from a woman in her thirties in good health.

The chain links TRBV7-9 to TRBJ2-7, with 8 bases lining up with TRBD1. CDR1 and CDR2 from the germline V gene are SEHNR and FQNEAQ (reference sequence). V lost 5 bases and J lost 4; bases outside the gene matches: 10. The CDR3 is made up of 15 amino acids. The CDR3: CASSDPRGRVYEQYF. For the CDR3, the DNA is TGTGCCAGCAGCGATCCCAGGGGGCGCGTATACGAGCAGTACTTC.

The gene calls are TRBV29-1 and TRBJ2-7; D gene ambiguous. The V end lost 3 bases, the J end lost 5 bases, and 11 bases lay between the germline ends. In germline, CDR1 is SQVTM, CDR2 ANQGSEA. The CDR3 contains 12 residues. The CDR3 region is CSVDLGSDEQYF. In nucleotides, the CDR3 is TGCAGCGTTGACCTCGGTTCCGACGAGCAGTACTTC.

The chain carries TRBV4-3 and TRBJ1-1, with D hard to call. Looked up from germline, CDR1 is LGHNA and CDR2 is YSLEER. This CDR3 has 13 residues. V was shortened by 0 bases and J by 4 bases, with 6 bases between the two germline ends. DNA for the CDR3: TGCGCCAGCAGCCAAGATACCCGCACTGAAGCTTTCTTT. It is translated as CASSQDTRTEAFF.

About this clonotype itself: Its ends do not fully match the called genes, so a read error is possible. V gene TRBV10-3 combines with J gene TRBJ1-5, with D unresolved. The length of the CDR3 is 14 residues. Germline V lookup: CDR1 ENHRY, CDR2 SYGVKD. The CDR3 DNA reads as TGCGCCATCAGCGCTCTGGCTAGCAATCAGCCCCAGCATTTT. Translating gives CAISALASNQPQHF.

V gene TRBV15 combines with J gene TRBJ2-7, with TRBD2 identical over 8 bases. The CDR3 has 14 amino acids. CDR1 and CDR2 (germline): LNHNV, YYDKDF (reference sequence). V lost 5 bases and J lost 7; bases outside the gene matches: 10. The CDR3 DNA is TGTGCCACCAGCCCTACGGGGGGGAACAATGAGCAGTACTTC. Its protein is CATSPTGGNNEQYF.

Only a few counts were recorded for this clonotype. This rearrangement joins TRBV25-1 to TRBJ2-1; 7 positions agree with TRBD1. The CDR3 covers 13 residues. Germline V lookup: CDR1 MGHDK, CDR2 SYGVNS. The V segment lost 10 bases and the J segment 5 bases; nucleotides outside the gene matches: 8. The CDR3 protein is CAIRGDSNNEQFF. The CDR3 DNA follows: TGTGCCATACGAGGGGACAGCAACAATGAGCAGTTCTTC.

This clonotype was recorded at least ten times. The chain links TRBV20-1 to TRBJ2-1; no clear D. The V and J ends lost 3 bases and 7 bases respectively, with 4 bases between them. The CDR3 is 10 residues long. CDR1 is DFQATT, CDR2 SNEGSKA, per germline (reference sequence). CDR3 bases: TGCAGTGCTAGTAGGAATGAGCAGTTCTTC. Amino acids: CSASRNEQFF.

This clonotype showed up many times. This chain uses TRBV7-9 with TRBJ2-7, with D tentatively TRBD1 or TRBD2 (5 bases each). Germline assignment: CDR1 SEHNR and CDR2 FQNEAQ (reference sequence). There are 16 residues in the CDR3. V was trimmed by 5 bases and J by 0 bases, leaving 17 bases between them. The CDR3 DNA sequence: TGTGCCAGCAGCCCTCACCCGGGACCACGCTCCTACGAGCAGTACTTC. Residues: CASSPHPGPRSYEQYF.

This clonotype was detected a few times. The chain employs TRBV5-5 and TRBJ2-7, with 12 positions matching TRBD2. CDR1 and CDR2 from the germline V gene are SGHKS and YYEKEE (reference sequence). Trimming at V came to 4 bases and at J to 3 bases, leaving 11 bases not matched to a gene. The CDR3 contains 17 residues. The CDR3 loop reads CASSPTSGGFKSYEQYF. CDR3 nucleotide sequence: TGTGCCAGCAGCCCTACTAGCGGGGGGTTCAAAAGCTACGAGCAGTACTTC.

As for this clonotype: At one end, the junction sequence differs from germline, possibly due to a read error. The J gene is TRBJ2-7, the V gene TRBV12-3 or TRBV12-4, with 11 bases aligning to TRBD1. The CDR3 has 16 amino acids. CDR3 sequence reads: CASGLGTGTGGIEQYF. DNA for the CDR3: TGTGCCAGCGGTTTAGGAACCGGGACAGGGGGGATTGAGCAGTACTTC.

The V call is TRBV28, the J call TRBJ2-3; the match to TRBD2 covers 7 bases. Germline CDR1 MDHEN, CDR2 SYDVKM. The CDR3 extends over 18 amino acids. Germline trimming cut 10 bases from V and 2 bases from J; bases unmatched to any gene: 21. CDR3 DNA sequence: TGTGCCATCGGAGTTGGGGCTAGCGGAAGAAGCGCCACAGATACGCAGTATTTT. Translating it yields CAIGVGASGRSATDTQYF.

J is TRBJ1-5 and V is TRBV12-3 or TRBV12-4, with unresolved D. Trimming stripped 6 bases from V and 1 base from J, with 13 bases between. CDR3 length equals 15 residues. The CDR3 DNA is TGTGCCAGCAGCCCCGGGGAGGGAAGCAATCAGCCCCAGCATTTT. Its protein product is CASSPGEGSNQPQHF.

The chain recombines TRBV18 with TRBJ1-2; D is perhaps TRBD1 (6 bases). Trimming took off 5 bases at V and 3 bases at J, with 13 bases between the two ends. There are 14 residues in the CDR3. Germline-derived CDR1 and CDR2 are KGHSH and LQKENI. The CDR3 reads CASSATGLDYGYTF. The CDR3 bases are TGTGCCAGCTCAGCAACAGGGTTGGACTATGGCTACACCTTC.

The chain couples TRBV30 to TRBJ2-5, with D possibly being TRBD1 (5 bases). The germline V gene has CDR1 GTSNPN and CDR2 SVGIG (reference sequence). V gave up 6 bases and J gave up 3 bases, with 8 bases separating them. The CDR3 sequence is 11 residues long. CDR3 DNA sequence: TGTGCCTGTCGACAGAAAGAGACCCAGTACTTC. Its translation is CACRQKETQYF.

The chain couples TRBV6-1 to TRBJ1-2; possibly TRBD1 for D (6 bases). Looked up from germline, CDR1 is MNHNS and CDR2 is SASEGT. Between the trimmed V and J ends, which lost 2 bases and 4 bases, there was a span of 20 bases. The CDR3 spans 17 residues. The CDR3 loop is CASSERQELRSGYGYTF. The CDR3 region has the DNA TGTGCCAGCAGTGAAAGACAGGAGTTACGCTCCGGCTATGGCTACACCTTC.

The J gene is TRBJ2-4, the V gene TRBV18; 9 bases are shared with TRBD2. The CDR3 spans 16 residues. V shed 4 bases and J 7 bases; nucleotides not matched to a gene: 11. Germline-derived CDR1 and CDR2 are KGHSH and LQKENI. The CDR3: CASSLVAGAFQNIQYF. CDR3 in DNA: TGTGCCAGCTCACTCGTAGCGGGAGCGTTTCAGAACATTCAGTACTTC. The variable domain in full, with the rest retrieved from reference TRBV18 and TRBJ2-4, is NAGVMQNPRHLVRRRGQEARLRCSPMKGHSHVYWYRQLPEEGLKFMVYLQKENIIDESGMPKERFSAEFPKEGPSILRIQQVVRGDSAAYFCASSLVAGAFQNIQYFGAGTRLSVL.

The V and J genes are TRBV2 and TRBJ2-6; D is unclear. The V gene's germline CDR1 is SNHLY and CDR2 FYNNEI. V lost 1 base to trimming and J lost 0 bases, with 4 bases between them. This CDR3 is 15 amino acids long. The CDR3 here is CASSEEFSGANVLTF. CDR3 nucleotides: TGTGCCAGCAGTGAAGAATTCTCTGGGGCCAACGTCCTGACTTTC.

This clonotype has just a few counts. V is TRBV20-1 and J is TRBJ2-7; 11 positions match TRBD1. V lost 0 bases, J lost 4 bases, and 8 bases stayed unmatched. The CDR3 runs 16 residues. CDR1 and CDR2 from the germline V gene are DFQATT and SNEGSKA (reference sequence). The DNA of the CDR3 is TGCAGTGCTAGAGATGGCGGGACAGGGGGTATTTACGAGCAGTACTTC. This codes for CSARDGGTGGIYEQYF.

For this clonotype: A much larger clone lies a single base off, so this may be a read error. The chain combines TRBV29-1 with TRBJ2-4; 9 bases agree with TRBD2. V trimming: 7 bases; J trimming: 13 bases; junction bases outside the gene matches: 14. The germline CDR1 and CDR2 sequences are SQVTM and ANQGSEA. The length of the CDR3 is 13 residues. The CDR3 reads CSASGTSFGEQYF. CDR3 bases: TGCAGCGCTTCCGGGACTAGCTTTGGGGAGCAGTACTTC.

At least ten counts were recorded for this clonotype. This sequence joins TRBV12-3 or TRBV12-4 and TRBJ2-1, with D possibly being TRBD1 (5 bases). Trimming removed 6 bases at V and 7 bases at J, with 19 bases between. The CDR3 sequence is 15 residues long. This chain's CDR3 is CASSRQGALVNEQFF. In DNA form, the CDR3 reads TGTGCCAGCAGCCGACAAGGGGCCCTCGTGAATGAGCAGTTCTTC.